A single sample is the source of the 28 T cell receptor beta chains below, sequenced in a study of prognosis after radiotherapy for stage I lung cancer. TCR beta CDR3 was amplified from genomic DNA by two-round multiplex PCR. Used in first-round PCR were primers specific to each TRBV and TRBJ gene. In TCRdb, the multiplex PCR reads were re-called with MiXCR into one record per CDR3 protein. The sample includes more than 30,000 distinct CDR3 sequences, roughly 40% of them seen just once. Sequencing used PBMCs, obtained before or after stereotactic body radiation therapy (not recorded which). These receptors came from a donor of 50 years or more with non-small cell lung cancer.

This clonotype was counted many times. The chain joins TRBV24-1 to TRBJ1-5; the D gene is possibly TRBD1 (6 bases). Germline V gene data show CDR1 as KGHDR and CDR2 as SFDVKD. The CDR3 has 16 amino acids. Deletions cut 4 bases from V and 1 base from J, with 13 bases between. The CDR3 region is CATSDYEQGSNQPQHF. CDR3 coding DNA: TGTGCCACCAGTGACTACGAACAGGGCAGCAATCAGCCCCAGCATTTT.

This clonotype showed up many times. The chain has TRBV30 and TRBJ1-2; no definite D call. Germline lookup yields CDR1 GTSNPN and CDR2 SVGIG (reference sequence). Trimming removed 0 bases from V and 8 bases from J, with 7 bases in between. CDR3 size: 11 residues. The CDR3 bases are TGTGCCTGGAGTGTGGGCAGCGGCTACACCTTC. Protein product: CAWSVGSGYTF.

This clonotype occurred many times. The CDR3 nucleotides are TGCAGTGCTAGAATGCTTGGTGAGACCCAGTACTTC. As protein: CSARMLGETQYF. The chain uses TRBV20-1 and TRBJ2-5, with unresolved D. Germline assignment: CDR1 DFQATT and CDR2 SNEGSKA (reference sequence). The V gene lost 2 bases and the J gene lost 5 bases, with 9 bases spanning the gap. This CDR3 region has 12 residues.

The chain employs TRBV27 and TRBJ2-7; D remains unclear. Germline assignment: CDR1 MNHEY and CDR2 SMNVEV (reference sequence). Between the trimmed V and J ends, which lost 2 bases and 4 bases, there was a span of 15 bases. The CDR3 loop spans 15 amino acids. The CDR3 sequence is CASSLKAHFFYEQYF. The DNA of the CDR3 is TGTGCCAGCAGTTTAAAGGCACACTTTTTTTACGAGCAGTACTTC.

Points on this clonotype: A much larger clone differs by one base, so this may be a read error. The V and J genes are TRBV6-2 or TRBV6-3 and TRBJ2-3; 7 bases align to TRBD2. V trimming: 0 bases; J trimming: 2 bases; junction bases outside the gene matches: 5. Germline V gives CDR1 MNHEY, CDR2 SVGEGT. This CDR3 is 16 amino acids long. Written as DNA, the CDR3 is TGTGCCAGCAGTTACTCGCTAGCGGTGGACACAGATACGCAGTATTTT. This sequence encodes CASSYSLAVDTDTQYF.

This clonotype is medium-sized. This rearrangement joins TRBV6-1 to TRBJ2-7; 11 positions agree with TRBD1. Germline assignment: CDR1 MNHNS and CDR2 SASEGT. The CDR3 extends over 13 amino acids. J was trimmed by 5 bases and V by 6 bases; bases with no gene match: 3. Written as DNA, the CDR3 is TGTGCCAGCAGAGGGACAGGGGGGCACGAGCAGTACTTC. It translates to CASRGTGGHEQYF.

This clonotype was seen many times. The gene calls are TRBV12-3 or TRBV12-4 and TRBJ1-3, with TRBD1 matching over 10 bases. V was clipped by 3 bases and J by 4 bases; unmatched bases: 3. The CDR3 is 15 amino acids. CDR3 residues: CASSFGTGVGNTIYF. For the CDR3, the DNA is TGTGCCAGCAGTTTCGGGACAGGGGTAGGAAACACCATATATTTT.

The chain recombines TRBV6-1 with TRBJ1-1; 7 nucleotides line up with TRBD1. CDR1 is MNHNS, CDR2 SASEGT, per germline. CDR3 length: 19 amino acids. Germline trimming cut 6 bases from V and 0 bases from J; bases unmatched to any gene: 19. The CDR3 bases are TGTGCCAGCAGCACAGGCACCTCGCGGACAGGTTCTATGAACACTGAAGCTTTCTTT. This codes for CASSTGTSRTGSMNTEAFF.

On this clonotype: A far larger clone is one nucleotide away, so this likely arose from a read error. A read error is likely, as this CDR3 ends without the conserved phenylalanine or tryptophan. The chain links TRBV6-5 to TRBJ2-1; maybe TRBD1 (6 bases). This CDR3 has 16 amino acids. Germline CDR1 reads MNHEY; CDR2 reads SVGAGI. Between the trimmed V and J ends, which lost 5 bases and 12 bases, there was a span of 26 bases. CDR3 amino acids: CASSERGGGSYGGQFL. DNA of the CDR3: TGTGCCAGCAGTGAGAGAGGGGGTGGCTCGTACGGAGGGCAGTTCTTA.

The table lists this clonotype with a few counts. Sequence at one end of the junction differs from germline and may be a read error. The chain employs TRBV25-1 and TRBJ1-2; no firm D call. CDR1 is MGHDK, CDR2 SYGVNS, per germline. This CDR3 is built from 14 residues. The DNA of the CDR3 is TGTGCCAGCAGTGAATACGGGTGCCACTATGTCTACACCTTC. It codes for CASSEYGCHYVYTF.

In its sample, this clonotype is medium-sized. V gene TRBV24-1 combines with J gene TRBJ2-1; 11 positions agree with TRBD2. The germline V gene has CDR1 KGHDR and CDR2 SFDVKD. With V trimmed by 7 bases and J by 6 bases, 4 bases remained unmatched. The CDR3 has 14 amino acids. The CDR3 bases are TGTGCCACCAGCTCACTAGCGGGAGTCAATGAGCAGTTCTTC. Protein sequence: CATSSLAGVNEQFF.

The rearrangement joins TRBV7-2 to TRBJ2-5; D gene uncertain. There are 13 residues in the CDR3. Germline V CDR1 and CDR2: SGHTA, FQGNSA. V dropped 0 bases and J dropped 3 bases, with 5 bases sitting between them. CDR3 loop: CASSLAGKETQYF. CDR3 bases: TGTGCCAGCAGCTTAGCTGGAAAAGAGACCCAGTACTTC.

This chain links TRBV6-2 or TRBV6-3 with TRBJ2-3, with 13 bases matching TRBD2. The V gene's germline CDR1 is MNHEY and CDR2 SVGEGT. With V trimmed by 6 bases and J by 4 bases, 19 bases remained unmatched. This CDR3 spans 20 amino acids. The CDR3 DNA follows: TGTGCCAGCAGAGCTCTCTCTCTGACTAGCGGGAGGTTCGGGGCAGATACGCAGTATTTT. Translating it yields CASRALSLTSGRFGADTQYF.

This clonotype showed up many times. The V and J genes are TRBV5-1 and TRBJ1-5, with D tentatively TRBD1 (6 bases). Germline V CDR1 and CDR2: SGHRS, YFSETQ. The V gene lost 1 base and the J gene lost 3 bases, with 11 bases spanning the gap. The CDR3 loop spans 15 amino acids. This chain's CDR3 is CASSLSSGANQPQHF. The CDR3 nucleotides read TGCGCCAGCAGCTTGTCTTCGGGGGCCAATCAGCCCCAGCATTTT.

On this clonotype: One base away lies a much larger clone, so this may be a sequencing read error. V and J are TRBV10-3 and TRBJ1-1; D is ambiguous. The CDR3 sequence is 13 residues long. V was trimmed by 9 bases and J by 3 bases, leaving 14 bases between them. Germline CDR1 is ENHRY and CDR2 is SYGVKD. This chain's CDR3 is CAMMEDSHTEAFF. The CDR3 DNA follows: TGTGCCATGATGGAGGACTCACACACTGAAGCTTTCTTT.

This clonotype was counted at least ten times. The CDR3 nucleotides read TGTGCCAGCATTACAGGGAATCGCCTAGCGGGAGGGCCGACCCCCTACGAGCAGTACTTC. It codes for CASITGNRLAGGPTPYEQYF. The chain combines TRBV9 with TRBJ2-7, with TRBD2 matching 12 bases. The CDR3 extends over 20 amino acids. In germline, CDR1 is SGDLS, CDR2 YYNGEE. V gave up 6 bases and J gave up 2 bases; unmatched junction bases: 21. The whole variable domain, filled in from reference TRBV9 and TRBJ2-7, reads DSGVTQTPKHLITATGQRVTLRCSPRSGDLSVYWYQQSLDQGLQFLIQYYNGEERAKGNILERFSAQQFPDLHSELNLSSLELGDSALYFCASITGNRLAGGPTPYEQYFGPGTRLTVT.

In its sample, this clonotype was seen once. Germline is not matched at one junction end, which may reflect a read error. The chain couples TRBV24-1 to TRBJ1-2; D possibly corresponds to TRBD1 (6 bases). Germline V gene lookup returns CDR1 KGHDR and CDR2 SFDVKD. The CDR3 extends over 14 amino acids. The DNA of the CDR3 is TGTGCCACCAGTGATGGGACACCGTGCTATGGTTACACCTTC. Translation: CATSDGTPCYGYTF.

The V gene is TRBV28, the J gene TRBJ2-7; D call uncertain. The CDR3 spans 12 residues. The V and J ends lost 4 bases and 8 bases respectively, with 12 bases between them. Germline V gene data show CDR1 as MDHEN and CDR2 as SYDVKM. CDR3: CASSSPAPQQYF. CDR3 bases: TGTGCCAGCAGTTCCCCGGCGCCCCAGCAGTACTTC.

This chain connects TRBV24-1 to TRBJ2-2; TRBD1 agrees at 7 bases. Germline values: CDR1 KGHDR, CDR2 SFDVKD. The CDR3 is 16 amino acids. V shed 2 bases, J shed 1 base, and the junction held 3 bases outside the gene matches. CDR3 sequence (DNA): TGTGCCACCAGTGATTCCGGGACAGAGAACACCGGGGAGCTGTTTTTT. Translated: CATSDSGTENTGELFF.

This clonotype was found many times. This CDR3 is CASSLFGLQETQYF. CDR3 nucleotide sequence: TGCGCCAGCAGCTTGTTCGGACTCCAAGAGACCCAGTACTTC. The chain employs TRBV5-1 and TRBJ2-5; perhaps TRBD2 as D (5 bases). Between the trimmed V and J ends, which lost 1 base and 1 base, there was a span of 8 bases. CDR3 length: 14 residues. Germline lookup yields CDR1 SGHRS and CDR2 YFSETQ.

This clonotype was observed at least ten times. The CDR3 region has the DNA TGTGCCAGCACCCCTTTTCATGAGCAGTTCTTC. This sequence encodes CASTPFHEQFF. This rearrangement joins TRBV5-4 to TRBJ2-1; D is undetermined. Germline V CDR1 and CDR2: SGHNT, YYREEE (reference sequence). The CDR3 is 11 amino acids. V was pared by 6 bases and J by 8 bases, with 9 bases between.

The V and J genes are TRBV25-1 and TRBJ2-1, with 8 bases matching TRBD2. The CDR3 is 15 amino acids. Germline assignment: CDR1 MGHDK and CDR2 SYGVNS. The J segment lost 6 bases and the V segment lost 2 bases, leaving 6 bases of the junction unmatched. Here the CDR3 reads CASSEGRLATNEQFF. The CDR3 bases are TGTGCCAGCAGTGAAGGGAGACTAGCGACCAATGAGCAGTTCTTC. Full variable domain (missing parts from reference TRBV25-1 and TRBJ2-1): EADIYQTPRYLVIGTGKKITLECSQTMGHDKMYWYQQDPGMELHLIHYSYGVNSTEKGDLSSESTVSRIRTEHFPLTLESARPSHTSQYLCASSEGRLATNEQFFGPGTRLTVL.

Comments on this clonotype: This sequence is one base from a far larger clone and is likely a read error. The DNA for the CDR3 is TGCGCCAGCAGCTTGGGGCAGCCCTCCGGGGAGCAGTTCTTC. Protein: CASSLGQPSGEQFF. The V call is TRBV5-1, the J call TRBJ2-5; D ambiguous. The end of the DNA fits TRBJ2-1 better, so the J call may be wrong. CDR1 is SGHRS and CDR2 is YFSETQ in the germline V gene. The CDR3 consists of 14 residues.

This clonotype was picked up many times. This CDR3 is CASSSLQGSYEQYF. The CDR3 coding sequence is TGTGCCAGCAGCTCCCTACAGGGGTCCTACGAGCAGTACTTC. The chain is built from TRBV11-3 and TRBJ2-7, with 7 bases aligning to TRBD1. The CDR3 runs 14 residues. Per germline, CDR1 SGHNT and CDR2 YENEEA. V shed 4 bases, J shed 1 base, and the junction held 4 bases outside the gene matches.

This clonotype was observed a few times. The chain recombines TRBV6-2 or TRBV6-3 with TRBJ1-6; D is possibly TRBD1 (6 bases). Germline loops: CDR1 MNHEY, CDR2 SVGEGT. The germline V and J ends were trimmed by 6 bases and 8 bases, with 8 bases remaining between them. The CDR3 runs to 12 residues. CDR3 amino acids: CASSRTDSPLHF. The DNA for the CDR3 is TGTGCCAGCAGCCGGACAGATTCACCCCTCCACTTT.

This clonotype was found a few times. One base separates it from a far larger clone, so it is likely a read error. V is TRBV6-4 and J is TRBJ2-7, with D unresolved. Trimming shortened V by 3 bases and J by 5 bases, and 5 bases separated the two germline ends. Per the germline V gene, CDR1 is MRHNA and CDR2 is SNTAGT. There are 11 residues in the CDR3. CDR3 DNA sequence: TGTGCCAGCAGTGAAATCAACGAGCAGTACTTC. This encodes CASSEINEQYF.

Concerning this clonotype itself: Sequence at one end of the junction differs from germline and may be a read error. The J gene is TRBJ2-7, the V gene TRBV6-1, with D possibly matching TRBD1 (6 bases). CDR3 length: 13 residues. CDR1 is MNHNS and CDR2 is SASEGT in the germline V gene. In nucleotides, the CDR3 is TGTGCCAGCAGCACAGGGTGGGGGTACGAGCGGTACTTC. Protein product: CASSTGWGYERYF.

As for this clonotype: With a far larger clone one base away, a read error is the likely cause. The chain links TRBV6-4 to TRBJ2-1; tentatively, D is TRBD2 (5 bases). The CDR3 length is 16 residues. The V gene lost 3 bases and the J gene lost 4 bases, with 16 bases spanning the gap. Germline-derived CDR1 and CDR2 are MRHNA and SNTAGT. In nucleotides, the CDR3 is TGTGCCAGCAGTGAATCGGGGTGGCCTCGGTACAATGAGCAGTTCTTC. This translates into CASSESGWPRYNEQFF.